This TCR beta chain was captured by sequencing in a study of cytomegalovirus exposure and HLA in healthy donors. PCR involved 60 Vbeta and 13 Jbeta primers. Some clones are missing from TCRdb's copy, which holds only in-frame ones; the method was immunoSEQ multiplex PCR. The table lists roughly 120,000 clones, roughly 80% of them singletons, with 0.2% to 0.3% in the top ten. This CDR3 contains 15 residues. V shed 4 bases, J shed 0 bases, and the junction held 1 base outside the gene matches. Germline assignment: CDR1 SGHKS and CDR2 YYEKEE (reference sequence). The sequenced sample consisted of PBMCs. The sequence came from a man aged 45 to 65 in good health and CMV-seronegative. V is TRBV5-5 and J is TRBJ1-5; 10 bases map to TRBD1. The CDR3 protein is CASSRTGGSNQPQHF. The CDR3 nucleotides are TGTGCCAGCAGCCGGACAGGGGGTAGCAATCAGCCCCAGCATTTT.